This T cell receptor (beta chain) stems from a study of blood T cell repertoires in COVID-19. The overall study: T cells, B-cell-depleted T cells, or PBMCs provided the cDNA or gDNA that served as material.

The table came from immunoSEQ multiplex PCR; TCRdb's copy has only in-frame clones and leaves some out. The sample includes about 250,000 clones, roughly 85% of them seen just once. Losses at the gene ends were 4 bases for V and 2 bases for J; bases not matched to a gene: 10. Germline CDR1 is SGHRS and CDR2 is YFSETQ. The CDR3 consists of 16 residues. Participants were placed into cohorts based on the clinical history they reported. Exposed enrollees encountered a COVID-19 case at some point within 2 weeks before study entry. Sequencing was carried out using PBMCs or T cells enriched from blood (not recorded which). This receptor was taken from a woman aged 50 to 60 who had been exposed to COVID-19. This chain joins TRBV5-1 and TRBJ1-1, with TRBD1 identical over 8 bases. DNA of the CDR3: TGCGCCAGCAGCAAGCAACCCGACAGGGGAAACACTGAAGCTTTCTTT. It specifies CASSKQPDRGNTEAFF.